Reported below is one T cell receptor (beta chain). The CDR3 is 15 amino acids. Looked up from germline, CDR1 is LNHDA and CDR2 is SQIVND (reference sequence). V was pared by 5 bases and J by 2 bases, with 16 bases between. The data were taken from a study of blood T cell repertoires in COVID-19. Study context: In each case, the material was cDNA or gDNA derived from T cells, B-cell-depleted T cells, or PBMCs.

Only in-frame clones appear in the TCRdb table, and some are missing; sequencing was by immunoSEQ multiplex PCR. The repertoire holds around 180,000 clones, over 75% seen once, with 2.5% to 3.5% in the top ten. This clonotype originated in a man in his 60s with acute or convalescent COVID-19. The V gene is TRBV19, the J gene TRBJ2-7; D is possibly TRBD1 (5 bases). What was sequenced was peripheral blood. The CDR3 coding sequence is TGTGCCAGTAGTGCCCTCCCGACAGCTACCTACGAGCAGTACTTC. Protein: CASSALPTATYEQYF.